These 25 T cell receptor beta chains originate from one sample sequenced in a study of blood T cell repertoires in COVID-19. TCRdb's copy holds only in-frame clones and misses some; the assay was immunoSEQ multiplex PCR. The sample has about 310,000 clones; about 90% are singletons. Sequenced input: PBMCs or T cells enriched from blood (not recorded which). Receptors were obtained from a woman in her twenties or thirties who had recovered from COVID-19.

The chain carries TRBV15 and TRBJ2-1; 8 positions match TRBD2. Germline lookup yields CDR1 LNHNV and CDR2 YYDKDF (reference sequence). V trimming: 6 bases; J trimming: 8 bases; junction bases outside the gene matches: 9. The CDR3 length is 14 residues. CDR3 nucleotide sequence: TGTGCCACCAGACTGTTGGGGACTAGTTATGAGCAGTTCTTC. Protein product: CATRLLGTSYEQFF.

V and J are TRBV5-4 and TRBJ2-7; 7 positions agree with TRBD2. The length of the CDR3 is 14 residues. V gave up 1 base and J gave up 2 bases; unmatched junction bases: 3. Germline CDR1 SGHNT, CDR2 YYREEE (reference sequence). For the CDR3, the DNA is TGTGCCAGCAGCTTGCGGGGGGTTACCTACGAGCAGTACTTC. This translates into CASSLRGVTYEQYF.

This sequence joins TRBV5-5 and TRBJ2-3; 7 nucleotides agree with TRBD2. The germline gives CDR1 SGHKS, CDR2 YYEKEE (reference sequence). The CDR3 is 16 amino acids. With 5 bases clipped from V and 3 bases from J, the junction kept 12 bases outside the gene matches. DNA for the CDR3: TGTGCCAGCAGACAAAGCGGGACCCCTGGGACAGATACGCAGTATTTT. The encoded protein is CASRQSGTPGTDTQYF.

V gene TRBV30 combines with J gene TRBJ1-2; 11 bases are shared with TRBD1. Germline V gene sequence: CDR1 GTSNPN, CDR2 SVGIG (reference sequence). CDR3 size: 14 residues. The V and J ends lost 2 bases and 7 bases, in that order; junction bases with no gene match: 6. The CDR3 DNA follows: TGTGCCTGGAGTTCTTTTGGGACAGGGGGTGGCTACACCTTC. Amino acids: CAWSSFGTGGGYTF.

The CDR3 nucleotides read TGTGCCAGCAGCCTAGTGGGGGCTCGGGAAAAACTGTTTTTT. Translating it yields CASSLVGAREKLFF. The J gene is TRBJ1-4, the V gene TRBV5-6; D is perhaps TRBD1 (6 bases). Per germline, CDR1 SGHDT and CDR2 YYEEEE. The CDR3 totals 14 residues. Trimming stripped 4 bases from V and 8 bases from J, with 15 bases between.

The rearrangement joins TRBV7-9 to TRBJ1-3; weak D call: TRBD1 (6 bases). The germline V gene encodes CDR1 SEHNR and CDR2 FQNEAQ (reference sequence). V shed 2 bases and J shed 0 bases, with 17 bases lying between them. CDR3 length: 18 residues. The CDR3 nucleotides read TGTGCCAGCAGCTTATGGGGCAGACGGACAGTCTCTGGAAACACCATATATTTT. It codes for CASSLWGRRTVSGNTIYF.

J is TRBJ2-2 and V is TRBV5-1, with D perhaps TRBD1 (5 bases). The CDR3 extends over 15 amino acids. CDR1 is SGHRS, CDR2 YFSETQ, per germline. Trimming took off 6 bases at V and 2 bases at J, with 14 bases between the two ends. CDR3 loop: CASKNGHTNTGELFF. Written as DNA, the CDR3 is TGCGCCAGCAAGAACGGACATACCAACACCGGGGAGCTGTTTTTT.

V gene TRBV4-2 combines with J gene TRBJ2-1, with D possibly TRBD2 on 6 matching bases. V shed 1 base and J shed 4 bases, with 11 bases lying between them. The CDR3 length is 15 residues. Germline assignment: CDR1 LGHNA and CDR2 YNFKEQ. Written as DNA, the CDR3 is TGTGCCAGCAGCCAAGCAAGCGGGCCGTACAATGAGCAGTTCTTC. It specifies CASSQASGPYNEQFF.

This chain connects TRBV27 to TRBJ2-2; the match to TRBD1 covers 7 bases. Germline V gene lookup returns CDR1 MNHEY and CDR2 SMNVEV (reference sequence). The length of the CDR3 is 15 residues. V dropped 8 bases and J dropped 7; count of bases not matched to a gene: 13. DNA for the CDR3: TGTGCCAGCCGAACACAGAAGGGGGCGGTCGGGGAGCTGTTTTTT. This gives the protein CASRTQKGAVGELFF.

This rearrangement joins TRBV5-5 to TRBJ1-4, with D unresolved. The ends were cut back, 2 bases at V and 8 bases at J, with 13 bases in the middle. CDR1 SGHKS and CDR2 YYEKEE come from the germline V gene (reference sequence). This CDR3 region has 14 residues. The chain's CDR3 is CASSLDFGTEKLFF. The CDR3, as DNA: TGTGCCAGCAGCTTAGACTTCGGAACGGAAAAACTGTTTTTT.

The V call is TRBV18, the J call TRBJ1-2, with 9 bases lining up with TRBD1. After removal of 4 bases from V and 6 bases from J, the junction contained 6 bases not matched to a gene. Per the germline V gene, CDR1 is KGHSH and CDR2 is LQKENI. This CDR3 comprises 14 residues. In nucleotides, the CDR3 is TGTGCCAGCTCACTGAGACAGGGGGAGGATGGCTACACCTTC. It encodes CASSLRQGEDGYTF.

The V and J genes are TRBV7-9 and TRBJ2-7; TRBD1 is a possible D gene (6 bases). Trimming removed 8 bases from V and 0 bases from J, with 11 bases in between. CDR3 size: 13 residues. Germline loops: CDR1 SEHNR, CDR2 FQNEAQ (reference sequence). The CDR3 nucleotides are TGTGCCAGCGGCCAGGGGAACTCCTACGAGCAGTACTTC. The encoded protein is CASGQGNSYEQYF.

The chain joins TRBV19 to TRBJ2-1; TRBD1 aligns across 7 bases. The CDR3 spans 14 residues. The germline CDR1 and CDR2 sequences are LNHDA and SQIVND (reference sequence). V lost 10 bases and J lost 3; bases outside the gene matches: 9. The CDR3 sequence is CATGDRDRYNEQFF. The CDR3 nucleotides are TGTGCCACTGGCGACAGGGATCGCTACAATGAGCAGTTCTTC.

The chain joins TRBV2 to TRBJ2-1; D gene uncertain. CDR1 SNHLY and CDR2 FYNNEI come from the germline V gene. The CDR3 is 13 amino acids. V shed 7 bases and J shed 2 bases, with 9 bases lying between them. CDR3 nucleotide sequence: TGTGCCAGCACTCTCCTCCCCTACAATGAGCAGTTCTTC. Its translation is CASTLLPYNEQFF.

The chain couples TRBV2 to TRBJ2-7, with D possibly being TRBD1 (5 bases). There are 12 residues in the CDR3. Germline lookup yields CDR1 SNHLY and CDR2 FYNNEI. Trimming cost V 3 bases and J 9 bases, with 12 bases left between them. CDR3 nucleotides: TGTGCCAGCAGTGAGCAGGGTGCTGCGCAGTACTTC. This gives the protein CASSEQGAAQYF.

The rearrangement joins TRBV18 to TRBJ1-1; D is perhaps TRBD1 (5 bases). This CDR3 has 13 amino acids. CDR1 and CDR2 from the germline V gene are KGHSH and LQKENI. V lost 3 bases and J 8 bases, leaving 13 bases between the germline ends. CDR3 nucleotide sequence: TGTGCCAGCTCACCGACGGCGGGGACGGAAGCTTTCTTT. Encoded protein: CASSPTAGTEAFF.

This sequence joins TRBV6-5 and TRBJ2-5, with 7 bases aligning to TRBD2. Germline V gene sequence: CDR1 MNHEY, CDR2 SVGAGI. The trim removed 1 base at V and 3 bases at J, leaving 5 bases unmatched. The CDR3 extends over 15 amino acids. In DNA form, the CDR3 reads TGTGCCAGCAGTTACTTTCCGGGAGGTGAAGAGACCCAGTACTTC. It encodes CASSYFPGGEETQYF.

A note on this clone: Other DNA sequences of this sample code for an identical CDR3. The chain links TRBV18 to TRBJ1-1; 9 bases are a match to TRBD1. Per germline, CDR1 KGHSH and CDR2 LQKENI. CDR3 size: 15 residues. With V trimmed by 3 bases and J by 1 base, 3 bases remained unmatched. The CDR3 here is CASSPRQGGNTEAFF. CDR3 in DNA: TGTGCCAGCTCACCTCGACAGGGGGGGAACACTGAAGCTTTCTTT.

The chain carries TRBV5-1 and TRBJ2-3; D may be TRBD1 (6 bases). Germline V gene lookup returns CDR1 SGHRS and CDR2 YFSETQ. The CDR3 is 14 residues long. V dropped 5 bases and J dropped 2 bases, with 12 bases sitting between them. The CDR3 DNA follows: TGCGCCAGCAGGGCGAGGACAGCCACAGATACGCAGTATTTT. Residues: CASRARTATDTQYF.

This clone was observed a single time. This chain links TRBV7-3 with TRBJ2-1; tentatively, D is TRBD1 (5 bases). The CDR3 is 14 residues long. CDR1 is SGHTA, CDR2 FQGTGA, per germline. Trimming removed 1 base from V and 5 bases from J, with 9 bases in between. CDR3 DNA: TGTGCCAGCAGCTTAAGCGACAGTAACAATGAGCAGTTCTTC. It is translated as CASSLSDSNNEQFF.

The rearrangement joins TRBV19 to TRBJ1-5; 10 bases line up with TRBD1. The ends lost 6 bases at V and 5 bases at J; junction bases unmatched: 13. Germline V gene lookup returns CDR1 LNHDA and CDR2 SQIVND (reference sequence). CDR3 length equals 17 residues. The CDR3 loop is CASSLSRTGGKYQPQHF. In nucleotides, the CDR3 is TGTGCCAGTAGCCTAAGCCGGACAGGGGGAAAGTATCAGCCCCAGCATTTT.

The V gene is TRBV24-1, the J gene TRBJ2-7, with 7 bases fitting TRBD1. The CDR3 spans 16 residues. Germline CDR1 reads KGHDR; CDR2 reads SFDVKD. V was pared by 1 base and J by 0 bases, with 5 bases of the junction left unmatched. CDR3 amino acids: CATSDFSGGASYEQYF. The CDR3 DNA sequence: TGTGCCACCAGTGATTTTTCAGGGGGAGCCTCCTACGAGCAGTACTTC.

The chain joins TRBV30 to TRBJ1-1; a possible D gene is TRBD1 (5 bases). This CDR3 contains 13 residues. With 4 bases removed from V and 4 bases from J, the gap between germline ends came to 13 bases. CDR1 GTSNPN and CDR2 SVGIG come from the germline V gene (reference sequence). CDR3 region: CAWTMMGPTEAFF. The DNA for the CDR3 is TGTGCCTGGACCATGATGGGGCCCACTGAAGCTTTCTTT.

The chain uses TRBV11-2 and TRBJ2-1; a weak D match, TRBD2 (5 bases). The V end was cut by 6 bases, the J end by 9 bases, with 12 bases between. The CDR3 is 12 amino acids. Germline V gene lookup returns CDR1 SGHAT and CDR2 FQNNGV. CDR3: CASSPKSGEQFF. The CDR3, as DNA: TGTGCCAGCAGTCCGAAGAGCGGTGAGCAGTTCTTC.

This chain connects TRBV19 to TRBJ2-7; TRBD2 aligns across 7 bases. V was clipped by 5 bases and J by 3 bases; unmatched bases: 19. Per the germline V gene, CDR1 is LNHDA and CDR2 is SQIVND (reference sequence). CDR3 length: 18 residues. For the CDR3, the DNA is TGTGCCAGTAGTCCCCAGCGGGGTGATCGTACCCGAATCTACGAGCAGTACTTC. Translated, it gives CASSPQRGDRTRIYEQYF.